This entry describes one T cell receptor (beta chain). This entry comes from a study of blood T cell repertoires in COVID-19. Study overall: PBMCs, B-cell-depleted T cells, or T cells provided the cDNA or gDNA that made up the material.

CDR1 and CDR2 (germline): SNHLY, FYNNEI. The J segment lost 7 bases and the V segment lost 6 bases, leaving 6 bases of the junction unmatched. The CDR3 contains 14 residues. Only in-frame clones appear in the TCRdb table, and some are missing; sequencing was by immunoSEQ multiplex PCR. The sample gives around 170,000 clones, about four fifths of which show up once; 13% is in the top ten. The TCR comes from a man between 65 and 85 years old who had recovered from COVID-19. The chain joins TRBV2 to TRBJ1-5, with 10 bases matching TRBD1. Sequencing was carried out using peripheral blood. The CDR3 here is CASSPGQGVQPQHF. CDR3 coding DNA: TGTGCCAGCAGCCCAGGACAGGGGGTCCAGCCCCAGCATTTT. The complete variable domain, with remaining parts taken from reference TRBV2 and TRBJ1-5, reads EPEVTQTPSHQVTQMGQEVILRCVPISNHLYFYWYRQILGQKVEFLVSFYNNEISEKSEIFDDQFSVERPDGSNFTLKIRSTKLEDSAMYFCASSPGQGVQPQHFGDGTRLSIL.